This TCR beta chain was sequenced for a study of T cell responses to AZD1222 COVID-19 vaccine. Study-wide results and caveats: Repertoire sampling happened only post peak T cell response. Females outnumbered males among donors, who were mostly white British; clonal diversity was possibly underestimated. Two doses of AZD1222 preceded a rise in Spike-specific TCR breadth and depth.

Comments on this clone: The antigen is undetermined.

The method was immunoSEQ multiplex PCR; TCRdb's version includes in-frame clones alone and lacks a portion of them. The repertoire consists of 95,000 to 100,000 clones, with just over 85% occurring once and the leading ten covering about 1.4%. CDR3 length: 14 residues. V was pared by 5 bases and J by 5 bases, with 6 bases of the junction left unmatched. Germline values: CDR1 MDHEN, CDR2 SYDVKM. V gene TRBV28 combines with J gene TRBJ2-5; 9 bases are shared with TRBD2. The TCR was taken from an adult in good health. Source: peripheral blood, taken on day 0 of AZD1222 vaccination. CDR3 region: CASSRSGSWETQYF. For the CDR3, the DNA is TGTGCCAGCAGTCGTAGCGGGAGCTGGGAGACCCAGTACTTC.